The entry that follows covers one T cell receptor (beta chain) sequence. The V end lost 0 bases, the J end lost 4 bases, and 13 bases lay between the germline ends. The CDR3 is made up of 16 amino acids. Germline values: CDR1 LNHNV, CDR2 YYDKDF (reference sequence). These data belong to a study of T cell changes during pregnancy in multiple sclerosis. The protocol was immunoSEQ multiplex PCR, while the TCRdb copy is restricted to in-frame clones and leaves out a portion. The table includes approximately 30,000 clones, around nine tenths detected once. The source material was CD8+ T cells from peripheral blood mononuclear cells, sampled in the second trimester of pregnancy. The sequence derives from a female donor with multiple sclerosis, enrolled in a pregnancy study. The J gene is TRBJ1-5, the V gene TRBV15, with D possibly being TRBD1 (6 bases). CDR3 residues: CATSRDRGATNQPQHF. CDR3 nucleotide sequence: TGTGCCACCAGCAGAGATCGGGGGGCCACTAATCAGCCCCAGCATTTT.